This is a list of T cell receptor beta chains from one sample in a study of OX40 agonist ivuxolimab in advanced cancers. Profiling relied on immunoSEQ multiplex PCR, and the TCRdb table lists in-frame clones only, not all of them. Of over 8,000 clones listed, 88% are singletons. The material sequenced was CD4+ or CD8+ T cells sorted from blood, taken in a trial of the OX40 agonist ivuxolimab. These receptors originate from an adult with an advanced solid tumor such as melanoma, head and neck, liver or kidney cancer. CDR3s include the opening cysteine and the closing phenylalanine or tryptophan.

v_gene	j_gene	CDR3aa
TRBV7-8	TRBJ1-1	CASSLGQVNTEAFF
TRBV4-3	TRBJ2-2	CASSQEITGELFF
TRBV4-3	TRBJ1-1	CASSQEVLTNTEAFF
TRBV29-1	TRBJ1-2	CSVRTAYGYTF
TRBV9	TRBJ2-1	CASSVGTGVSNEQFF
TRBV28	TRBJ2-1	CASSSTRSTRAANNEQFF
TRBV7-3	TRBJ2-1	CASERTSGSNEQFF
TRBV10-3	TRBJ1-1	CAIRGTGVAFF
TRBV7-3	TRBJ1-5	CASSGGQAQHF
TRBV5-5	TRBJ2-2	CASSSTVARGNTGELFF
TRBV2	TRBJ2-1	CASSLDRAPNYEQFF
TRBV6-6	TRBJ2-3	CASRTGTSGTDTQYF
TRBV5-4	TRBJ2-1	CASSLISGPPYNEQFF
TRBV12-5	TRBJ1-1	CASGFSGTKHTEAFF
TRBV7-9	TRBJ2-2	CASSLSFKGLNTGELFF
TRBV2	TRBJ2-7	CASSGRFSYEQYF
TRBV5-4	TRBJ2-7	CASSQNRVNEQYF
TRBV28	TRBJ2-7	CASSSPQGARSYEQYF
TRBV5-1	TRBJ2-2	CASSLGGGELFF
TRBV28	TRBJ2-5	CASRQGTGELETQYF
TRBV2	TRBJ2-7	CASSDGTDSYEQYF
TRBV19	TRBJ1-1	CASSNREIVEAFF
TRBV15	TRBJ1-2	CATSNTGVEFYGYTF
TRBV6-4	TRBJ2-1	CASSDSRLEESYNEQFF
TRBV4-2	TRBJ2-7	CASSQLAGTYEQYF
TRBV27	TRBJ1-2	CASSLTGTLYGYTF
TRBV19	TRBJ1-1	CASSEGGLNTEAFF
TRBV9	TRBJ1-1	CASSGASTQGLTEAFF
TRBV5-1	TRBJ1-2	CASSLGLGGNYGYTF
TRBV5-4	TRBJ2-3	CASSLTSGGTDTQYF
TRBV11-2	TRBJ2-3	CASINLAGGPGDTQYF
TRBV4-3	TRBJ2-3	CASSQGRGTPLDTQYF
TRBV19	TRBJ1-1	CASRDGLNTEAFF
TRBV6-6	TRBJ2-7	CASSPPDTYEQYF